Sequencing of this T cell receptor (beta chain) was carried out in a study of blood T cells in healthy people across ages. Total RNA, at least 5.5 micrograms per sample, was extracted from PBMCs. PCR was performed a second time for roughly 6 to 12 cycles using a sample-barcoded 5' primer and a J-beta primer mix. Via MiXCR, TCRdb re-called the 5' RACE reads, giving one row per CDR3 protein. The table includes 750,000 to 950,000 distinct CDR3 sequences, about 27% detected once. Germline assignment: CDR1 ENHRY and CDR2 SYGVKD. CDR3 length equals 15 residues. With 2 bases removed from V and 4 bases from J, the gap between germline ends came to 14 bases. This sample also belongs to another study, concerning T cells of mothers and their children.

This clonotype was sampled from a woman aged 40 to 50 in good health. The sequenced material came from blood. The gene calls are TRBV10-3 and TRBJ1-2; D is possibly TRBD1 (6 bases). Here the CDR3 reads CAISEVGAPTYGYTF. The CDR3 DNA reads TGTGCCATCAGTGAGGTGGGGGCGCCTACCTATGGCTACACCTTC.